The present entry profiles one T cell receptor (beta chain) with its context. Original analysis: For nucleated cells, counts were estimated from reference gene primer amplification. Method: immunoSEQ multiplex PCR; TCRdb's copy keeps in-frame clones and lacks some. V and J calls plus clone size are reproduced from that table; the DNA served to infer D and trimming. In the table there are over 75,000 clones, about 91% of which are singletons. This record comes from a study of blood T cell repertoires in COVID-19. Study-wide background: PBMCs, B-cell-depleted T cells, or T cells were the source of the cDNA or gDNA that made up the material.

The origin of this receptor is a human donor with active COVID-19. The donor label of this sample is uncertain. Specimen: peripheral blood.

The chain's CDR3 is CASSYSGTVPDTQYF. CDR3 bases: TGTGCCAGCAGTTACTCTGGAACAGTACCAGATACGCAGTATTTT. The rearrangement joins TRBV6-6 to TRBJ2-3; D is unclear. Per the germline V gene, CDR1 is MNHNY and CDR2 is SVGAGI (reference sequence). This CDR3 spans 15 amino acids. V dropped 0 bases and J dropped 4 bases, with 11 bases sitting between them.